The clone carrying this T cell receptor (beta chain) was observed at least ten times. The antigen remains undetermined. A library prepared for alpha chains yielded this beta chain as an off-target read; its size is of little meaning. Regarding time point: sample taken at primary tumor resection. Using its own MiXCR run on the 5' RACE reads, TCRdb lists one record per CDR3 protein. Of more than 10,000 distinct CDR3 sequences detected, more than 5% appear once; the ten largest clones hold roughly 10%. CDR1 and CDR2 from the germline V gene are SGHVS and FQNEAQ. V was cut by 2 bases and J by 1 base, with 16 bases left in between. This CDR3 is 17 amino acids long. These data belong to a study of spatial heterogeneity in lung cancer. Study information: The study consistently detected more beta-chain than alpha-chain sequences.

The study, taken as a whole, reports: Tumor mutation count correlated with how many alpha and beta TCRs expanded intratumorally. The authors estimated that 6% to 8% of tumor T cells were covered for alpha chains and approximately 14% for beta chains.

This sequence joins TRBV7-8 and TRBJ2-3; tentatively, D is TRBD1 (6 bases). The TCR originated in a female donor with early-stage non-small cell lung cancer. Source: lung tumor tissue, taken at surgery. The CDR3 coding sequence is TGTGCCAGCAGCTTATACTCTCTAGAGGGGGGCACAGATACGCAGTATTTT. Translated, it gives CASSLYSLEGGTDTQYF.